This TCR beta chain was sequenced in a study of CD8+CD57+ T cells in acquired aplastic anemia. Profiling that covered TCR beta VDJ and CDR3 relied on genomic DNA as its template. TCRdb re-called the reads with MiXCR, one entry per CDR3 protein. The sample consists of roughly 250,000 distinct CDR3 sequences, 82% of them appearing once. All patients picked for sequencing had shown, by flow cytometry, an expansion of CD8+CD57+ cells. The receptor was derived from a human donor with aplastic anemia. Sequenced sample: sorted CD4+, CD8+, or CD8+CD57+ T cells (not recorded which) from PBMCs.

The CDR3: CASSETWEDYEQYF. The CDR3 nucleotides read TGTGCCAGCAGTGAAACATGGGAGGACTACGAGCAGTACTTC. The genes are TRBV6-6 and TRBJ2-5; possible D gene TRBD2, 6 bases. The closer fit of TRBJ2-7 to the DNA end suggests the J call may be wrong. CDR3 length: 14 residues. CDR1 and CDR2 from the germline V gene are MNHNY and SVGAGI (reference sequence).